This T cell receptor beta chain stems from a study of cytomegalovirus exposure and HLA in healthy donors. Across the study: Researchers found that about 82% of about 400 genotyped donors fell within the Caucasian-associated ancestry cluster.

Germline values: CDR1 SGHDT, CDR2 YYEEEE. The CDR3 sequence is 12 residues long. V trimming: 7 bases; J trimming: 2 bases; junction bases outside the gene matches: 3. Study results and limitations: Donors belonging to an Asian-associated ancestry cluster reportedly showed fewer N-insertions in productive TCRs than the approximately 700-donor mean, according to what a later analysis found. TCR association rates varied by HLA locus in a later analysis, with DRB1 highest and HLA-C lowest. It was likely that a cluster of highly shared sequence variants was a sequencing artifact.

Researchers ran the PCR with 60 Vbeta and 13 Jbeta primers. Measured with immunoSEQ multiplex PCR; TCRdb has only the in-frame clones, and not every one. The sample totals 150,000 to 200,000 clones; its top ten clones hold 0.7% to 1%. A note on this clone: Its antigen is not identified.

What was sequenced was PBMCs. The chain uses TRBV5-6 and TRBJ2-7, with 7 positions matching TRBD1. The clonotype was recovered from a woman between 18 and 30 years old in good health and CMV-seropositive. CDR3 coding DNA: TGTGCCAGCCGGCAGGGGGCCTACGAGCAGTACTTC. Its protein is CASRQGAYEQYF.